This TCR beta chain emerged from a study of CD8+CD57+ T cells in acquired aplastic anemia. Broader study findings: Patients and controls shared under 35 CD8+ CDR3 sequences, highly expressed in patients.

Profiling of TCR beta VDJ combinations and CDR3 sequences used genomic DNA as template. TCRdb reprocessed the reads with MiXCR, giving one entry per CDR3 protein. The repertoire has about 160,000 distinct CDR3 sequences, around half of them found once; the top ten carry about 3%. Germline values: CDR1 ENHRY, CDR2 SYGVKD. With 2 bases removed from V and 7 bases from J, the gap between germline ends came to 8 bases. The CDR3 spans 12 residues. All patients picked for sequencing had shown, by flow cytometry, an expansion of CD8+CD57+ cells. Notes on this clonotype: Its matching antigen is unknown.

V is TRBV10-3 and J is TRBJ1-1; unclear D gene. The sequence derives from a human donor with aplastic anemia. Sequencing was carried out using sorted CD4+, CD8+, or CD8+CD57+ T cells (not recorded which) from PBMCs. CDR3: CAISEDGNEAFF. The DNA of the CDR3 is TGTGCCATCAGTGAGGACGGGAATGAAGCTTTCTTT.